Each of the 29 T cell receptor beta chains below was sequenced from the same sample in a study of blood T cells in healthy people across ages. Using a J-beta primer mix together with a sample-barcoded 5' primer, a second PCR was run for about 6 to 11 cycles. MiXCR, run by TCRdb on the 5' RACE reads, gives a single entry per CDR3 protein. The sample has more than 800,000 distinct CDR3 sequences; about 30% are singletons. The sequencing input was blood. These receptors were collected from an elderly woman in good health.

This clonotype was seen many times. The CDR3 DNA follows: TGTGCCAGCAGTACATACGGGACAGGGACTACTGAGCAGTTCTTC. Amino acids: CASSTYGTGTTEQFF. The V and J genes are TRBV28 and TRBJ2-1, with TRBD1 identical over 9 bases. The germline CDR1 and CDR2 sequences are MDHEN and SYDVKM. CDR3 length equals 15 residues. The V and J ends lost 5 bases and 9 bases, in that order; junction bases with no gene match: 11.

This clonotype occurred many times. The chain couples TRBV7-2 to TRBJ2-7; the D is unclear. This CDR3 comprises 13 residues. Germline-derived CDR1 and CDR2 are SGHTA and FQGNSA. The ends were cut back, 5 bases at V and 4 bases at J, with 12 bases in the middle. CDR3: CASSPGNGYEQYF. CDR3 DNA sequence: TGTGCCAGCAGCCCGGGCAATGGGTACGAGCAGTACTTC.

This clonotype was counted many times. The chain uses TRBV4-3 and TRBJ2-4; D might be TRBD1 or TRBD2, each matching 6 bases. V was trimmed by 1 base and J by 4 bases, leaving 20 bases between them. Germline CDR1 LGHNA, CDR2 YSLEER. This CDR3 spans 18 amino acids. The CDR3 reads CASSQGWGREGGKNIQYF. CDR3 DNA: TGCGCCAGCAGCCAAGGATGGGGGCGGGAAGGGGGGAAAAACATTCAGTACTTC.

This clonotype was counted a few times. The chain combines TRBV11-3 with TRBJ2-1, with D perhaps being TRBD1 or TRBD2 (5 bases each). Trimming stripped 4 bases from V and 0 bases from J, with 16 bases between. The CDR3 is made up of 17 amino acids. The germline V gene encodes CDR1 SGHNT and CDR2 YENEEA. CDR3 sequence reads: CASSSAPGTGSYNEQFF. CDR3 bases: TGTGCCAGCAGCTCGGCCCCCGGGACGGGCTCCTACAATGAGCAGTTCTTC.

As concerns this clonotype: Given a much more abundant clone one base away, this may be a read error. The rearrangement joins TRBV6-2 or TRBV6-3 to TRBJ2-3; maybe TRBD1 (6 bases). This CDR3 has 13 amino acids. The germline CDR1 and CDR2 sequences are MNHEY and SVGEGT. V shed 6 bases and J shed 6 bases, with 13 bases lying between them. The CDR3 protein is CASRFYRDDTQYF. The DNA of the CDR3 is TGTGCCAGCAGGTTCTACAGGGACGATACGCAGTATTTT.

This clonotype was observed at least ten times. This chain connects TRBV12-3 or TRBV12-4 to TRBJ2-1, with D tentatively TRBD2 (7 bases). The V and J ends lost 7 bases and 4 bases respectively, with 17 bases between them. This CDR3 is 15 amino acids long. CDR3 loop: CASTQRGGSYNEQFF. The CDR3 nucleotides read TGTGCCAGCACCCAGAGGGGGGGTTCATACAATGAGCAGTTCTTC.

V is TRBV6-2 or TRBV6-3 and J is TRBJ2-5, with a possible D match to TRBD1 (6 bases). V was pared by 6 bases and J by 1 base, with 18 bases between. Germline V lookup: CDR1 MNHEY, CDR2 SVGEGT. This CDR3 region has 16 residues. The DNA for the CDR3 is TGTGCCAGCAGCCGCCCCCGAACAGGGTTCCAAGAGACCCAGTACTTC. Translating it yields CASSRPRTGFQETQYF.

The chain employs TRBV3-1 and TRBJ1-2, with a possible D match to TRBD1 (5 bases). Germline V lookup: CDR1 LGHDT, CDR2 YNNKEL (reference sequence). This CDR3 has 16 amino acids. The V end lost 0 bases, the J end lost 1 base, and 12 bases lay between the germline ends. CDR3 bases: TGTGCCAGCAGCCAAGAAGGGCGGGGCCTTAACTATGGCTACACCTTC. Translated: CASSQEGRGLNYGYTF.

This clonotype was seen many times. The chain couples TRBV5-1 to TRBJ2-6; 7 nucleotides line up with TRBD1. Germline CDR1 reads SGHRS; CDR2 reads YFSETQ. The ends lost 4 bases at V and 4 bases at J; junction bases unmatched: 8. The CDR3 has 16 amino acids. DNA for the CDR3: TGCGCCAGCAGCCCCCAAGGGGGCGAAGGGGCCAACGTCCTGACTTTC. It translates to CASSPQGGEGANVLTF.

V and J are TRBV19 and TRBJ2-5; tentative D call: TRBD2 (7 bases). Germline V gene data show CDR1 as LNHDA and CDR2 as SQIVND (reference sequence). The CDR3 covers 14 residues. Trimming took 3 bases from V and 3 from J, leaving 11 bases between them. CDR3 sequence: CASSIPGGEETQYF. DNA for the CDR3: TGTGCCAGTAGTATTCCGGGGGGCGAAGAGACCCAGTACTTC.

This clonotype was picked up one time. This clone may be a read error of a much larger clone one base away. The chain combines TRBV5-1 with TRBJ1-4, with D perhaps matching TRBD1 (6 bases). This CDR3 has 13 residues. Germline CDR1 SGHRS, CDR2 YFSETQ. The CDR3 bases are TGCGCCAGCAGCTCAGGACAGCCTGAAGAACTGTTTTTT. This translates into CASSSGQPEELFF.

This clonotype has a count of ten or more. This chain uses TRBV4-1 with TRBJ2-6; D possibly uses TRBD1 or TRBD2 (6 bases each). This CDR3 has 20 amino acids. V dropped 5 bases and J dropped 0 bases, with 23 bases sitting between them. Germline CDR1 is MGHRA and CDR2 is YSYEKL. This CDR3 is CASSGGFKDRSNSGANVLTF. Written as DNA, the CDR3 is TGCGCCAGCAGCGGGGGGTTCAAGGACAGAAGCAACTCTGGGGCCAACGTCCTGACTTTC.

This clonotype was detected only a few times. This may be a read error: a much more frequent sequence differs by one nucleotide. The rearrangement uses TRBV5-1 and TRBJ2-5; possibly TRBD1 for D (5 bases). Between the trimmed V and J ends, which lost 1 base and 11 bases, there was a span of 21 bases. Germline V gives CDR1 SGHRS, CDR2 YFSETQ. The CDR3 is 15 amino acids. The CDR3 DNA reads as TGCGCCAGCAGCTTGAACGGTCAGGGAATTAATGAGCAGTACTTC. It translates to CASSLNGQGINEQYF.

The chain is built from TRBV11-3 and TRBJ2-5; 10 bases map to TRBD2. Germline V gene data show CDR1 as SGHNT and CDR2 as YENEEA. The CDR3 consists of 15 residues. V shed 8 bases and J 2 bases; nucleotides not matched to a gene: 8. In DNA, the CDR3 is TGTGCCAGCGGCCCAGCGGGGGGGTCACAAGAGACCCAGTACTTC. It is translated as CASGPAGGSQETQYF.

This clonotype was counted between two and nine times. This may be a read error: a much more frequent sequence differs by one nucleotide. The rearrangement uses TRBV29-1 and TRBJ2-1; D may match TRBD1 or TRBD2 (7 bases each). Germline V gene sequence: CDR1 SQVTM, CDR2 ANQGSEA. The length of the CDR3 is 13 residues. Deletions cut 7 bases from V and 7 bases from J, with 17 bases between. This chain's CDR3 is CSARGRGRNEQFF. The CDR3 DNA reads as TGCAGCGCTAGGGGGAGGGGGCGGAATGAGCAGTTCTTC.

In its sample, this clonotype was seen once. J is TRBJ2-5 and V is TRBV28; tentatively, D is TRBD1 (5 bases). The CDR3 has 14 residues. Germline lookup yields CDR1 MDHEN and CDR2 SYDVKM. Trimming cost V 3 bases and J 0 bases, with 8 bases left between them. The DNA for the CDR3 is TGTGCCAGCAGTTTTCAGGGCTACCAAGAGACCCAGTACTTC. This translates into CASSFQGYQETQYF.

V and J are TRBV6-1 and TRBJ1-4; TRBD1 agrees at 11 bases. CDR1 is MNHNS, CDR2 SASEGT, per germline. The trim removed 7 bases at V and 8 bases at J, leaving 6 bases unmatched. This CDR3 has 14 residues. The CDR3: CASNRDRGNEKLFF. The CDR3 coding sequence is TGTGCCAGCAACAGGGACAGGGGGAACGAAAAACTGTTTTTT.

The V call is TRBV9, the J call TRBJ1-3; 8 bases line up with TRBD1. With V trimmed by 5 bases and J by 1 base, 8 bases remained unmatched. Germline values: CDR1 SGDLS, CDR2 YYNGEE. CDR3 size: 16 residues. DNA of the CDR3: TGTGCCAGCAGGACCGGGACAGGAGAATCTGGAAACACCATATATTTT. Translating gives CASRTGTGESGNTIYF.

As to this clonotype: This may be a read error: a much more frequent sequence differs by one nucleotide. The chain joins TRBV10-1 to TRBJ1-6, with D perhaps TRBD1 (5 bases). V lost 11 bases and J 7 bases, leaving 15 bases between the germline ends. This CDR3 has 13 residues. Germline CDR1 reads WNHNN; CDR2 reads SYGVQD (reference sequence). CDR3 residues: CAGTRDANSPLHF. The CDR3 DNA is TGCGCCGGCACTCGGGACGCCAATTCACCCCTCCACTTT.

For this clonotype: This sequence may be a read error, since a much larger clone differs from it by one base. The V call is TRBV10-2, the J call TRBJ2-5, with TRBD2 as a possible D gene (6 bases). Germline V CDR1 and CDR2: WSHSY, SAAADI. The V end lost 2 bases, the J end lost 11 bases, and 18 bases lay between the germline ends. This CDR3 is 14 amino acids long. CDR3 region: CASSETHGSYVQYF. The CDR3 coding sequence is TGCGCCAGCAGTGAGACTCACGGGAGTTACGTGCAGTACTTC.

In its sample, this clonotype was seen a few times. This chain joins TRBV20-1 and TRBJ1-4; weak D call: TRBD1 (5 bases). Trimming took 0 bases from V and 8 from J, leaving 16 bases between them. CDR3 length: 15 amino acids. Germline CDR1 DFQATT, CDR2 SNEGSKA (reference sequence). CDR3 sequence (DNA): TGCAGTGCTAGAGATCCACGGGATGGGGGAGAAAAACTGTTTTTT. Its protein is CSARDPRDGGEKLFF.

There are many counts of this clonotype. The CDR3: CASRIEGGSNQPQHF. The CDR3 DNA sequence: TGTGCCAGCAGGATAGAGGGGGGGTCGAATCAGCCCCAGCATTTT. The genes are TRBV28 and TRBJ1-5; TRBD1 is a possible D gene (6 bases). The germline V gene has CDR1 MDHEN and CDR2 SYDVKM. The germline V and J ends were trimmed by 6 bases and 4 bases, with 16 bases remaining between them. The CDR3 sequence is 15 residues long.

This clonotype was observed at least ten times. The chain is built from TRBV6-6 and TRBJ1-2; a possible D gene is TRBD1 (6 bases). V lost 2 bases, J lost 3 bases, and 10 bases lay in between. The germline CDR1 and CDR2 sequences are MNHNY and SVGAGI (reference sequence). This CDR3 has 14 amino acids. CDR3 coding DNA: TGTGCCAGCAGTTACGGTCAGGGGCACTATGGCTACACCTTC. Its protein product is CASSYGQGHYGYTF.

This clonotype was recorded a few times. The chain is built from TRBV28 and TRBJ2-5; 8 bases match TRBD1. From germline, CDR1 is MDHEN and CDR2 SYDVKM. V lost 3 bases and J lost 6; bases outside the gene matches: 15. The CDR3 has 17 residues. This CDR3 is CASSFTLSNTGGQTQYF. The CDR3 DNA is TGTGCCAGCAGTTTTACCCTCTCGAATACAGGGGGGCAGACCCAGTACTTC.

This clonotype has at least ten counts. The chain is built from TRBV5-1 and TRBJ2-4; tentative D call: TRBD1 (6 bases). With 4 bases removed from V and 5 bases from J, the gap between germline ends came to 10 bases. The CDR3 is made up of 13 amino acids. Germline CDR1 is SGHRS and CDR2 is YFSETQ. The CDR3 region is CASSVQGENIQYF. The CDR3 DNA sequence: TGCGCCAGCAGCGTACAGGGAGAAAACATTCAGTACTTC.

The chain recombines TRBV3-1 with TRBJ1-6; the D is unclear. The CDR3 spans 14 residues. The V end lost 3 bases, the J end lost 7 bases, and 10 bases lay between the germline ends. Germline V gene lookup returns CDR1 LGHDT and CDR2 YNNKEL (reference sequence). The CDR3 bases are TGTGCCAGCAGCCAGGGTGTTCGGAATTCACCCCTCCACTTT. Its translation is CASSQGVRNSPLHF.

Note on this clonotype: A read error may explain this, as a much larger clone is one base away. V is TRBV12-3 or TRBV12-4 and J is TRBJ2-1; TRBD1 aligns across 12 bases. The length of the CDR3 is 16 residues. CDR3 protein: CASSLARDRGQGEQVF. The DNA for the CDR3 is TGTGCCAGCAGTTTAGCGCGGGACAGGGGGCAAGGGGAGCAGGTCTTC.

The CDR3 region has the DNA TGCGCCAGCAGCCAGGGGACAGGGGGTAACAATCAGCCCCAGCATTTT. Amino acids: CASSQGTGGNNQPQHF. This chain joins TRBV4-1 and TRBJ1-5; 11 bases fit TRBD1. CDR1 is MGHRA and CDR2 is YSYEKL in the germline V gene. The CDR3 has 16 amino acids. V shed 3 bases and J 3 bases; nucleotides not matched to a gene: 4.

The chain couples TRBV3-1 to TRBJ2-1, with 10 bases identical to TRBD1. With 5 bases clipped from V and 5 bases from J, the junction kept 6 bases outside the gene matches. The CDR3 spans 15 residues. Per germline, CDR1 LGHDT and CDR2 YNNKEL (reference sequence). CDR3 bases: TGTGCCAGCAGCTTCCCGGGACAGGGGCACAATGAGCAGTTCTTC. This codes for CASSFPGQGHNEQFF.